This T cell receptor (beta chain) emerged from a study of CD8 T cells in Susac syndrome. Sequencing of TCR beta was carried out in blood CD8+ and CD4+ T cells. The V and J ends lost 5 bases and 0 bases, in that order; junction bases with no gene match: 6. Germline CDR1 is MNHEY and CDR2 is SVGAGI. There are 15 residues in the CDR3. Random hexamers primed reverse transcription of about 0.45 to 1 ug RNA. Across 54 Vbeta and 13 Jbeta, TCR beta CDR3 was amplified with immunoSEQ multiplex PCR. Via MiXCR, TCRdb re-called the immunoSEQ multiplex PCR reads, giving one row per CDR3 protein. The repertoire holds 250,000 to 300,000 distinct CDR3 sequences, with 70% to 90% as singletons.

This TCR derives from a human donor with multiple sclerosis. The chain couples TRBV6-5 to TRBJ2-7; 8 bases fit TRBD2. The material sequenced was CD8+ T cells from PBMCs. This CDR3 reads CASSAESGSSYEQYF. The CDR3 DNA sequence: TGTGCCAGCAGTGCCGAGAGCGGGAGCTCCTACGAGCAGTACTTC.